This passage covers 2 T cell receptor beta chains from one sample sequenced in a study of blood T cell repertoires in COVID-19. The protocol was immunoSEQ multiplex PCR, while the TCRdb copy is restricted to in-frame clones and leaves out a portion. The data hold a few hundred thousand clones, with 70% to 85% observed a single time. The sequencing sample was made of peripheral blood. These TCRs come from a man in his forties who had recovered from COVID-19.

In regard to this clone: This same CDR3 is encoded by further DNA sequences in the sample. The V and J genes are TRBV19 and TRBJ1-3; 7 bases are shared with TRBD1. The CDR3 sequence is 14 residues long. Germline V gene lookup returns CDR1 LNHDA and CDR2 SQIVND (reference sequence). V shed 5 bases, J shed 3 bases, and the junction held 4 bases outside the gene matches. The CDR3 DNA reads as TGTGCCAGTAGTCCGCGGGACAGTGGAAACACCATATATTTT. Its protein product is CASSPRDSGNTIYF. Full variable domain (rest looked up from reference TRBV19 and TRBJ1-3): DGGITQSPKYLFRKEGQNVTLSCEQNLNHDAMYWYRQDPGQGLRLIYYSQIVNDFQKGDIAEGYSVSREKKESFPLTVTSAQKNPTAFYLCASSPRDSGNTIYFGEGSWLTVV.

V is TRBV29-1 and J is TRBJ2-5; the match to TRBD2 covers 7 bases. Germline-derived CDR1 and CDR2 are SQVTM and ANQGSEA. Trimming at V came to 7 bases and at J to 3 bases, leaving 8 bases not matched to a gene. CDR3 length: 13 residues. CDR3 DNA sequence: TGCAGCGCTACGAAAAGCGGGGAAGAGACCCAGTACTTC. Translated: CSATKSGEETQYF.